This T cell receptor beta chain was sequenced during a study of T cells in Graves' hyperthyroidism and ophthalmopathy. In this sample, this clonotype turned up many times. The V gene's germline CDR1 is SGHRS and CDR2 YFSETQ. V gave up 0 bases and J gave up 1 base, with 10 bases separating them. The CDR3 has 15 amino acids. Amplification of TCR beta CDR3 regions used RNA as the template. During a first-round RT-PCR of the TCR CDR3, the HTBI primer set was used. TCRdb processed the multiplex PCR reads anew with MiXCR; each CDR3 protein has one entry. Of approximately 300,000 distinct CDR3 sequences in the sample, about a sixth were seen once. Uncontrolled infections, other autoimmune diseases, pregnancy or lactation led to exclusion of patients. The PBMCs were sourced from fresh peripheral blood (about 9.7 ml).

The chain has TRBV5-1 and TRBJ1-1; no reliable D call. The sequenced sample consisted of blood. The source is a woman aged 60-75 years with Graves' ophthalmopathy. CDR3 region: CASSLEFVGNTEAFF. CDR3 bases: TGCGCCAGCAGCTTGGAGTTCGTGGGGAACACTGAAGCTTTCTTT.